Following are 29 T cell receptor beta chains from one sample sequenced in a study of T cells in localized non-small cell lung cancer. TCRdb's table, derived via immunoSEQ multiplex PCR, lists solely in-frame clones and lacks some. The sample has approximately 45,000 clones, approximately 80% seen once. The sample in question was peripheral blood mononuclear cells, obtained before any cancer treatment. These receptors originate from a man aged 40 to 70 with stage III lung adenocarcinoma.

The chain is built from TRBV2 and TRBJ2-7; tentative D call: TRBD2 (5 bases). CDR1 and CDR2 (germline): SNHLY, FYNNEI. Trimming stripped 8 bases from V and 3 bases from J, with 11 bases between. The CDR3 loop spans 12 amino acids. DNA of the CDR3: TGTGCCAGCCGTATCACTAGCTACGAGCAGTACTTC. Residues: CASRITSYEQYF.

The chain carries TRBV5-1 and TRBJ2-7; 8 positions agree with TRBD2. The CDR3 runs 14 residues. Germline loops: CDR1 SGHRS, CDR2 YFSETQ. V lost 4 bases and J lost 0; bases outside the gene matches: 3. CDR3 sequence (DNA): TGCGCCAGCAGCGCGACTAGCGCCTCCTACGAGCAGTACTTC. Translating gives CASSATSASYEQYF.

This clone was found once. The chain joins TRBV2 to TRBJ2-3, with D unclear. The CDR3 spans 12 residues. CDR1 SNHLY and CDR2 FYNNEI come from the germline V gene. Trimming stripped 6 bases from V and 0 bases from J, with 4 bases between. The chain's CDR3 is CASRISTDTQYF. The CDR3 DNA is TGTGCCAGCAGGATTAGCACAGATACGCAGTATTTT.

The genes are TRBV18 and TRBJ1-4; tentatively, D is TRBD1 (5 bases). Germline CDR1 KGHSH, CDR2 LQKENI. The V end was cut by 0 bases, the J end by 0 bases, with 8 bases between. This CDR3 spans 16 amino acids. In DNA form, the CDR3 reads TGTGCCAGCTCACCACCTAGACAGTCAACTAATGAAAAACTGTTTTTT. It encodes CASSPPRQSTNEKLFF.

This clone was seen only once. The chain is built from TRBV6-6 and TRBJ1-5, with no clear D. V was pared by 2 bases and J by 7 bases, with 12 bases between. CDR3 length: 14 residues. The germline V gene has CDR1 MNHNY and CDR2 SVGAGI (reference sequence). CDR3 nucleotides: TGTGCCAGCAGTTACGTGGGGATGGGACAGCCCCAGCATTTT. It translates to CASSYVGMGQPQHF.

This clone was found a few times. The chain uses TRBV15 and TRBJ2-3, with D perhaps matching TRBD2 (5 bases). The CDR3 loop spans 15 amino acids. Germline CDR1 is LNHNV and CDR2 is YYDKDF (reference sequence). V was pared by 7 bases and J by 0 bases, with 14 bases between. Written as DNA, the CDR3 is TGTGCCACCACCCAGCAAGCGGCTAGCACAGATACGCAGTATTTT. This codes for CATTQQAASTDTQYF.

The chain's CDR3 is CASSLETGRAYEQYF. The CDR3 DNA follows: TGTGCCAGCAGCTTAGAGACAGGGCGAGCCTACGAGCAGTACTTC. The chain couples TRBV11-3 to TRBJ2-7; TRBD1 agrees at 7 bases. Germline CDR1 reads SGHNT; CDR2 reads YENEEA. J gave up 2 bases and V 0 bases, and 4 bases lay outside the gene matches. This CDR3 region has 15 residues.

The V call is TRBV2, the J call TRBJ1-2; D unclear. Germline V CDR1 and CDR2: SNHLY, FYNNEI. Trimming took off 7 bases at V and 3 bases at J, with 9 bases between the two ends. The CDR3 spans 12 residues. The CDR3 DNA is TGTGCCAGCAAGTGGGAGGACTATGGCTACACCTTC. Translated, it gives CASKWEDYGYTF.

There are a few counts of this clone. J is TRBJ2-7 and V is TRBV25-1; TRBD2 is a possible D gene (5 bases). The CDR3 spans 13 residues. The V gene lost 8 bases and the J gene lost 0 bases, with 11 bases spanning the gap. Per the germline V gene, CDR1 is MGHDK and CDR2 is SYGVNS. CDR3 coding DNA: TGTGCCAGCGGACTGCGAAACTCCTACGAGCAGTACTTC. Translated, it gives CASGLRNSYEQYF.

This clone was recorded once. Other DNA sequences in this specimen translate into the identical CDR3. The J gene is TRBJ1-2, the V gene TRBV9, with 8 bases matching TRBD1. The CDR3 is made up of 13 amino acids. Germline CDR1 SGDLS, CDR2 YYNGEE. J was trimmed by 8 bases and V by 4 bases; bases with no gene match: 7. The CDR3 spells CASSQSGGGGYTF. Here the CDR3 DNA reads TGTGCCAGCAGCCAATCAGGGGGCGGGGGCTACACCTTC. Combining the CDR3 with reference TRBV9 and TRBJ1-2 gives the whole variable domain DSGVTQTPKHLITATGQRVTLRCSPRSGDLSVYWYQQSLDQGLQFLIQYYNGEERAKGNILERFSAQQFPDLHSELNLSSLELGDSALYFCASSQSGGGGYTFGSGTRLTVV.

This rearrangement joins TRBV7-6 to TRBJ2-5; D is perhaps TRBD1 (5 bases). The end of the DNA fits TRBJ2-7 better, so the J call may be wrong. The germline V gene has CDR1 SGHVS and CDR2 FNYEAQ. The CDR3 spans 13 residues. CDR3: CASSLGTNYEQYF. For the CDR3, the DNA is TGTGCCAGCAGCTTAGGGACAAACTACGAGCAGTACTTC.

The rearrangement joins TRBV18 to TRBJ2-7; the match to TRBD1 covers 8 bases. Trimming cost V 5 bases and J 4 bases; bases outside gene matches: 7. Germline CDR1 and CDR2: KGHSH and LQKENI. This CDR3 region has 14 residues. The CDR3 sequence: CASSGDRLTYEQYF. DNA for the CDR3: TGTGCCAGCTCAGGGGACAGGTTGACATACGAGCAGTACTTC.

CDR3 bases: TGTGCCAGCAGCTCAACAGGGGTGACCACTGAAGCTTTCTTT. Protein product: CASSSTGVTTEAFF. J is TRBJ1-1 and V is TRBV7-2; 7 nucleotides line up with TRBD1. The CDR3 is 14 residues long. J was trimmed by 4 bases and V by 4 bases; bases with no gene match: 6. Germline V CDR1 and CDR2: SGHTA, FQGNSA. Using reference TRBV7-2 and TRBJ1-1 for the parts outside the CDR3, the full variable domain is GAGVSQSPSNKVTEKGKDVELRCDPISGHTALYWYRQSLGQGLEFLIYFQGNSAPDKSGLPSDRFSAERTGGSVSTLTIQRTQQEDSAVYLCASSSTGVTTEAFFGQGTRLTVV.

A single count supports this clone. The chain recombines TRBV9 with TRBJ2-7; D is possibly TRBD2 (5 bases). V dropped 4 bases and J dropped 5 bases, with 13 bases sitting between them. From germline, CDR1 is SGDLS and CDR2 YYNGEE. The CDR3 has 13 amino acids. The CDR3 nucleotides are TGTGCCAGCAGCACCTCGACGAGGGACGAGCAGTACTTC. As protein: CASSTSTRDEQYF.

The chain carries TRBV27 and TRBJ1-1; weak D call: TRBD1 (6 bases). The CDR3 has 14 amino acids. Looked up from germline, CDR1 is MNHEY and CDR2 is SMNVEV (reference sequence). Trimming took 4 bases from V and 8 from J, leaving 17 bases between them. The CDR3 protein is CASSSVRSGTEAFF. Here the CDR3 DNA reads TGTGCCAGCAGTTCCGTAAGATCCGGGACAGAAGCTTTCTTT.

The rearrangement links TRBV9 to TRBJ1-1; 7 bases map to TRBD1. Germline CDR1 is SGDLS and CDR2 is YYNGEE. Trimming took 4 bases from V and 7 from J; bases not matched to a gene: 7. This CDR3 comprises 13 residues. DNA for the CDR3: TGTGCCAGCAGCCTAACAGGGGACAATGAAGCTTTCTTT. Translated, it gives CASSLTGDNEAFF. Full variable domain (missing parts from reference TRBV9 and TRBJ1-1): DSGVTQTPKHLITATGQRVTLRCSPRSGDLSVYWYQQSLDQGLQFLIQYYNGEERAKGNILERFSAQQFPDLHSELNLSSLELGDSALYFCASSLTGDNEAFFGQGTRLTVV.

The chain links TRBV7-9 to TRBJ2-7, with unresolved D. Per germline, CDR1 SEHNR and CDR2 FQNEAQ (reference sequence). This CDR3 comprises 14 residues. V lost 1 base to trimming and J lost 6 bases, with 13 bases between them. The CDR3 DNA is TGTGCCAGCAGCTTAGAAAGCTGGAAAAGCGAGCAGTACTTC. It yields the protein CASSLESWKSEQYF.

This chain links TRBV7-2 with TRBJ2-5; 8 positions match TRBD2. Germline values: CDR1 SGHTA, CDR2 FQGNSA. Trimming removed 1 base from V and 2 bases from J; junction bases left unmatched: 15. The CDR3 covers 19 residues. CDR3 DNA sequence: TGTGCCAGCAGCTTAGTTCCGGGGGGGCAGACTAGATTTCAAGAGACCCAGTACTTC. Amino acid sequence: CASSLVPGGQTRFQETQYF.

The V gene is TRBV6-1, the J gene TRBJ1-2; 7 bases agree with TRBD1. Germline assignment: CDR1 MNHNS and CDR2 SASEGT. With V trimmed by 2 bases and J by 3 bases, 15 bases remained unmatched. The CDR3 sequence is 18 residues long. The CDR3 loop reads CASSEQSEGAHRDYGYTF. The CDR3 nucleotides are TGTGCCAGCAGTGAACAGAGTGAGGGGGCCCACCGGGACTATGGCTACACCTTC.

J is TRBJ2-5 and V is TRBV6-5; D might be TRBD2 (5 bases). The germline V gene encodes CDR1 MNHEY and CDR2 SVGAGI. The CDR3 extends over 14 amino acids. Trimming took off 2 bases at V and 4 bases at J, with 11 bases between the two ends. The CDR3 region is CASSYVLAGETQYF. As DNA, the CDR3 is TGTGCCAGCAGTTACGTGCTAGCTGGAGAGACCCAGTACTTC.

This chain uses TRBV5-1 with TRBJ2-5; TRBD2 is a possible D gene (6 bases). Germline CDR1 and CDR2: SGHRS and YFSETQ. V dropped 2 bases and J dropped 7 bases, with 15 bases sitting between them. CDR3 size: 14 residues. The CDR3: CASSFTGGGATQYF. In nucleotides, the CDR3 is TGCGCCAGCAGCTTTACCGGCGGCGGGGCGACCCAGTACTTC.

The table lists this clone with a count of one. The DNA of the CDR3 is TGTGCCAGCAGCCCAGGGACGGCGAACACCGGGGAGCTGTTTTTT. It translates to CASSPGTANTGELFF. This chain uses TRBV13 with TRBJ2-2; D might be TRBD1 or TRBD2, each matching 5 bases. Between the trimmed V and J ends, which lost 5 bases and 0 bases, there was a span of 10 bases. Germline CDR1 PRHDT, CDR2 FYEKMQ (reference sequence). This CDR3 region has 15 residues.

CDR3 amino acids: CASSELGTAAEKLFF. The CDR3 region has the DNA TGTGCCAGCAGTGAATTAGGAACCGCGGCCGAAAAACTGTTTTTT. V is TRBV25-1 and J is TRBJ1-4; no reliable D call. The V and J ends lost 1 base and 8 bases respectively, with 14 bases between them. The germline V gene has CDR1 MGHDK and CDR2 SYGVNS. The CDR3 is 15 residues long.

This clone was counted a few times. V usage is TRBV6-5 and J usage is TRBJ2-7; D unclear. Germline V gene sequence: CDR1 MNHEY, CDR2 SVGAGI. V gave up 2 bases and J gave up 7 bases, with 6 bases separating them. This CDR3 has 11 amino acids. The CDR3 spells CASSYMGEQYF. In DNA, the CDR3 is TGTGCCAGCAGTTACATGGGGGAGCAGTACTTC.

CDR3 in DNA: TGTGCCAGCAGTCCCCGTAGAGGGCAGTACGAGCAGTACTTC. Its translation is CASSPRRGQYEQYF. The chain joins TRBV6-5 to TRBJ2-5; tentatively, D is TRBD2 (5 bases). TRBJ2-7 explains the end of the DNA better; the J call may be wrong. CDR1 MNHEY and CDR2 SVGAGI come from the germline V gene. CDR3 length equals 14 residues.

The rearrangement uses TRBV6-6 and TRBJ2-7, with 9 bases that match TRBD1. CDR3 length: 16 amino acids. With 6 bases clipped from V and 4 bases from J, the junction kept 13 bases outside the gene matches. Looked up from germline, CDR1 is MNHNY and CDR2 is SVGAGI (reference sequence). In DNA, the CDR3 is TGTGCCAGCAGCTCGGCCCCGGGACAGGGAAGGTACGAGCAGTACTTC. It codes for CASSSAPGQGRYEQYF.

This chain joins TRBV2 and TRBJ2-3, with 9 bases identical to TRBD2. In germline, CDR1 is SNHLY, CDR2 FYNNEI. The CDR3 is made up of 15 amino acids. Unmatched junction bases numbered 6, after V lost 5 bases and J lost 3 bases. The DNA of the CDR3 is TGTGCCAGCAGTCTAGCGGGGAGACTTACAGATACGCAGTATTTT. Protein sequence: CASSLAGRLTDTQYF.

This sequence joins TRBV15 and TRBJ1-1; 7 positions match TRBD1. Germline CDR1 is LNHNV and CDR2 is YYDKDF (reference sequence). V lost 1 base to trimming and J lost 2 bases; unmatched junction nucleotides: 4. The CDR3 consists of 15 residues. Written as DNA, the CDR3 is TGTGCCACCAGCAGAGCCAGACAGGGAAACACTGAAGCTTTCTTT. This sequence encodes CATSRARQGNTEAFF. Supplemented by reference TRBV15 and TRBJ1-1, the full variable domain reads DAMVIQNPRYQVTQFGKPVTLSCSQTLNHNVMYWYQQKSSQAPKLLFHYYDKDFNNEADTPDNFQSRRPNTSFCFLDIRSPGLGDTAMYLCATSRARQGNTEAFFGQGTRLTVV.

This chain links TRBV6-6 with TRBJ2-5; no clear D gene. CDR1 is MNHNY, CDR2 SVGAGI, per germline (reference sequence). The CDR3 sequence is 13 residues long. The V gene lost 0 bases and the J gene lost 7 bases, with 9 bases spanning the gap. The CDR3 DNA sequence: TGTGCCAGCAGTTACTCGAGTCTGGGGACCCAGTACTTC. Translated, it gives CASSYSSLGTQYF.